Presented here are 32 T cell receptor beta chains from one specimen sequenced in a study of T cells after posttransplantation cyclophosphamide. Data came from immunoSEQ multiplex PCR; TCRdb stores just in-frame clones and leaves some out. The table lists around 6,000 clones, roughly 98% of them singletons, with 0.85% to 0.9% in the top ten. The sample taken for sequencing was memory CD4+ T cells sorted from PBMCs. Receptor source: a middle-aged man in good health, CMV-negative, and a related stem cell transplant donor.

V and J are TRBV11-2 and TRBJ2-7; no clear D. The ends were cut back, 5 bases at V and 6 bases at J, with 11 bases in the middle. Germline assignment: CDR1 SGHAT and CDR2 FQNNGV. This CDR3 comprises 12 residues. For the CDR3, the DNA is TGTGCCAGCAGCGCCAGTCGGGTCGAGCAGTACTTC. This codes for CASSASRVEQYF.

The rearrangement joins TRBV30 to TRBJ2-1; possible D gene TRBD1, 6 bases. Trimming took 3 bases from V and 3 from J, leaving 27 bases between them. The CDR3 is made up of 19 amino acids. Germline V CDR1 and CDR2: GTSNPN, SVGIG (reference sequence). Here the CDR3 reads CAWSARTVLGLSNYNEQFF. CDR3 coding DNA: TGTGCCTGGAGCGCTAGGACAGTACTAGGGCTATCGAACTACAATGAGCAGTTCTTC.

This clone showed up just once. This chain uses TRBV14 with TRBJ2-2; 9 bases map to TRBD1. Trimming removed 6 bases from V and 2 bases from J; junction bases left unmatched: 13. The CDR3 runs 18 residues. Germline V lookup: CDR1 SGHDN, CDR2 FVKESK. CDR3 in DNA: TGTGCCAGCAGTCCTTTACGGGGACAGGGAATCAACACCGGGGAGCTGTTTTTT. Amino acid sequence: CASSPLRGQGINTGELFF.

The gene calls are TRBV5-6 and TRBJ2-7; D ambiguous. The V gene lost 1 base and the J gene lost 0 bases, with 11 bases spanning the gap. The V gene's germline CDR1 is SGHDT and CDR2 YYEEEE. The CDR3 spans 15 residues. DNA of the CDR3: TGTGCCAGCAGCTTGATGGCGGTTAGCTCCTACGAGCAGTACTTC. This sequence encodes CASSLMAVSSYEQYF. Full variable domain (missing parts from reference TRBV5-6 and TRBJ2-7): DAGVTQSPTHLIKTRGQQVTLRCSPKSGHDTVSWYQQALGQGPQFIFQYYEEEERQRGNFPDRFSGHQFPNYSSELNVNALLLGDSALYLCASSLMAVSSYEQYFGPGTRLTVT.

V gene TRBV2 combines with J gene TRBJ2-1; 11 bases map to TRBD1. With V trimmed by 5 bases and J by 8 bases, 11 bases remained unmatched. The germline CDR1 and CDR2 sequences are SNHLY and FYNNEI. This CDR3 is 16 amino acids long. CDR3 bases: TGTGCCAGCAGTCGGGACAGGGGGGCAATCTTCGATGAGCAGTTCTTC. Its translation: CASSRDRGAIFDEQFF.

The V call is TRBV5-5, the J call TRBJ1-1; 8 nucleotides match TRBD1. The length of the CDR3 is 16 residues. Germline V gene lookup returns CDR1 SGHKS and CDR2 YYEKEE (reference sequence). Trimming at V came to 2 bases and at J to 3 bases, leaving 9 bases not matched to a gene. The CDR3 sequence: CASSFFPLQGDTEAFF. CDR3 DNA sequence: TGTGCCAGCAGCTTTTTTCCCCTACAGGGGGACACTGAAGCTTTCTTT.

The CDR3: CASSPTSGRSNEQFF. The CDR3 coding sequence is TGTGCCAGCAGCCCAACTAGCGGGAGATCGAATGAGCAGTTCTTC. The rearrangement uses TRBV7-2 and TRBJ2-1; 11 nucleotides align to TRBD2. CDR3 size: 15 residues. CDR1 and CDR2 from the germline V gene are SGHTA and FQGNSA. J was trimmed by 7 bases and V by 5 bases; bases with no gene match: 7.

This chain connects TRBV2 to TRBJ2-1, with TRBD2 matching over 11 bases. CDR1 and CDR2 from the germline V gene are SNHLY and FYNNEI. The J segment lost 8 bases and the V segment lost 5 bases, leaving 8 bases of the junction unmatched. The CDR3 extends over 15 amino acids. The CDR3 coding sequence is TGTGCCAGCAGTACCCTAGCGGGAGGAGGGGATGAGCAGTTCTTC. Amino acid sequence: CASSTLAGGGDEQFF.

This clone has just a few counts. The chain carries TRBV21-1 and TRBJ2-3; TRBD1 is taken as the D call from the table, unchecked against the DNA. TRBV21-1 is shown as a pseudogene. The CDR3 contains 18 residues. CDR3 sequence (DNA): TGTGCCAGCAGCAATAGGTGTGGTACGGGACAAAGCACAGATACGCAGTATTTT. It encodes CASSNRCGTGQSTDTQYF.

This chain uses TRBV5-1 with TRBJ1-2; D unresolved. The CDR3 sequence is 12 residues long. Trimming stripped 2 bases from V and 6 bases from J, with 8 bases between. From germline, CDR1 is SGHRS and CDR2 YFSETQ. CDR3: CASSFLGNGYTF. CDR3 sequence (DNA): TGCGCCAGCAGCTTCCTCGGGAATGGCTACACCTTC.

This chain uses TRBV19 with TRBJ1-4, with 7 nucleotides matching TRBD1. The CDR3 consists of 15 residues. The germline V gene has CDR1 LNHDA and CDR2 SQIVND (reference sequence). Unmatched junction bases numbered 10, after V lost 4 bases and J lost 8 bases. The CDR3 DNA sequence: TGTGCCAGTAGTACCCGACAGGGAAGAAGAGAAAAACTGTTTTTT. The encoded protein is CASSTRQGRREKLFF.

This clone was recorded only once. The V call is TRBV7-9, the J call TRBJ2-7; 11 bases align to TRBD2. The CDR3 loop spans 15 amino acids. The V gene end was trimmed by 4 bases and the J gene end by 5 bases; junction bases not matched to a gene: 7. From germline, CDR1 is SEHNR and CDR2 FQNEAQ (reference sequence). CDR3 sequence (DNA): TGTGCCAGCAGCTCCTTTAGCGGGAGGGCCGACGAGCAGTACTTC. Residues: CASSSFSGRADEQYF.

The V gene is TRBV19, the J gene TRBJ1-5; a possible D gene is TRBD1 (5 bases). CDR1 and CDR2 from the germline V gene are LNHDA and SQIVND (reference sequence). The CDR3 extends over 14 amino acids. Trimming left V 6 bases short and J 3 bases short, with 12 bases between. The CDR3 loop reads CASRGEMVNQPQHF. CDR3 DNA: TGTGCCAGTAGAGGGGAAATGGTCAATCAGCCCCAGCATTTT.

The J gene is TRBJ2-3, the V gene TRBV5-1, with 10 bases lining up with TRBD2. V lost 4 bases and J lost 0; bases outside the gene matches: 5. This CDR3 has 16 residues. Germline CDR1 reads SGHRS; CDR2 reads YFSETQ. The CDR3 reads CASSSSGRTSTDTQYF. CDR3 nucleotide sequence: TGCGCCAGCAGCAGTAGCGGGAGGACTAGCACAGATACGCAGTATTTT.

This chain joins TRBV11-2 and TRBJ2-3; 9 bases are a match to TRBD1. The V segment lost 3 bases and the J segment 6 bases; nucleotides outside the gene matches: 7. CDR3 length: 15 amino acids. Germline lookup yields CDR1 SGHAT and CDR2 FQNNGV. This chain's CDR3 is CASSFLGQGSDTQYF. In DNA form, the CDR3 reads TGTGCCAGCAGCTTTCTAGGACAGGGGTCGGATACGCAGTATTTT.

The chain combines TRBV28 with TRBJ1-4; D unresolved. CDR3 length: 15 amino acids. CDR1 and CDR2 from the germline V gene are MDHEN and SYDVKM. Between the trimmed V and J ends, which lost 5 bases and 2 bases, there was a span of 12 bases. DNA for the CDR3: TGTGCCAGCAGTCCCAACAGTGGTACTAATGAAAAACTGTTTTTT. This encodes CASSPNSGTNEKLFF. The full variable domain, in which reference TRBV28 and TRBJ1-4 provide the parts outside the CDR3, is DVKVTQSSRYLVKRTGEKVFLECVQDMDHENMFWYRQDPGLGLRLIYFSYDVKMKEKGDIPEGYSVSREKKERFSLILESASTNQTSMYLCASSPNSGTNEKLFFGSGTQLSVL.

This chain joins TRBV19 and TRBJ1-4, with 7 bases identical to TRBD1. The V and J ends lost 5 bases and 5 bases, in that order; junction bases with no gene match: 8. The germline gives CDR1 LNHDA, CDR2 SQIVND (reference sequence). This CDR3 region has 15 residues. The CDR3 loop reads CASSPGTVMNEKLFF. The CDR3 DNA sequence: TGTGCCAGTAGTCCCGGGACAGTGATGAATGAAAAACTGTTTTTT.

The chain carries TRBV28 and TRBJ1-4; weak D call: TRBD1 (6 bases). Trimming removed 7 bases at V and 3 bases at J, with 12 bases between. Germline V gene sequence: CDR1 MDHEN, CDR2 SYDVKM. The CDR3 length is 14 residues. The CDR3 here is CASITQGSNEKLFF. CDR3 bases: TGTGCCAGCATTACTCAGGGGTCTAATGAAAAACTGTTTTTT. The whole variable domain, remainder taken from reference TRBV28 and TRBJ1-4, is DVKVTQSSRYLVKRTGEKVFLECVQDMDHENMFWYRQDPGLGLRLIYFSYDVKMKEKGDIPEGYSVSREKKERFSLILESASTNQTSMYLCASITQGSNEKLFFGSGTQLSVL.

The chain links TRBV27 to TRBJ2-7, with 8 bases that match TRBD2. The V gene end was trimmed by 8 bases and the J gene end by 4 bases; junction bases not matched to a gene: 7. Per germline, CDR1 MNHEY and CDR2 SMNVEV (reference sequence). The CDR3 loop spans 13 amino acids. The chain's CDR3 is CASATSDEYEQYF. CDR3 bases: TGTGCCAGCGCGACTAGCGATGAGTACGAGCAGTACTTC.

Here the CDR3 DNA reads TGTGCCTGGGCTCTGATGGCGGGAGGAGCGGCTACGCAGTATTTT. Protein: CAWALMAGGAATQYF. The V and J genes are TRBV30 and TRBJ2-3; 8 nucleotides align to TRBD2. This CDR3 spans 15 amino acids. CDR1 GTSNPN and CDR2 SVGIG come from the germline V gene (reference sequence). The ends lost 5 bases at V and 8 bases at J; junction bases unmatched: 15.

The chain carries TRBV6-6 and TRBJ1-1; 8 bases fit TRBD1. Germline loops: CDR1 MNHNY, CDR2 SVGAGI (reference sequence). The CDR3 runs 13 residues. V was pared by 5 bases and J by 5 bases, with 4 bases of the junction left unmatched. The CDR3 nucleotides read TGTGCCAGCAGTGCTCAGGGGGCAACTGAAGCTTTCTTT. This sequence encodes CASSAQGATEAFF.

The chain couples TRBV7-2 to TRBJ1-1; 9 bases agree with TRBD1. The V and J ends lost 3 bases and 4 bases, in that order; junction bases with no gene match: 6. The germline CDR1 and CDR2 sequences are SGHTA and FQGNSA. This CDR3 spans 15 amino acids. The CDR3 is CASSLTTGGTTEAFF. CDR3 nucleotides: TGTGCCAGCAGCTTGACGACAGGGGGTACCACTGAAGCTTTCTTT.

This rearrangement joins TRBV10-3 to TRBJ2-5, with D possibly matching TRBD2 (6 bases). The CDR3 runs to 15 residues. V was trimmed by 3 bases and J by 4 bases, leaving 15 bases between them. Germline CDR1 reads ENHRY; CDR2 reads SYGVKD. CDR3: CAISESGEPLETQYF. Here the CDR3 DNA reads TGTGCCATCAGTGAATCGGGAGAACCTTTAGAGACCCAGTACTTC.

The rearrangement links TRBV6-5 to TRBJ1-5; D is unclear. CDR1 and CDR2 (germline): MNHEY, SVGAGI. The CDR3 totals 14 residues. Trimming pared 5 bases from V and 10 bases from J, leaving 18 bases between. In DNA form, the CDR3 reads TGTGCCAGCAGTCCCCGGGAGGTCAGCGATCCCCAGCATTTT. Amino acid sequence: CASSPREVSDPQHF.

The chain is built from TRBV19 and TRBJ2-3; no definite D call. CDR3 length equals 15 residues. CDR1 LNHDA and CDR2 SQIVND come from the germline V gene (reference sequence). V lost 1 base and J 6 bases, leaving 14 bases between the germline ends. CDR3 sequence: CASSIAGVRGDTQYF. The DNA of the CDR3 is TGTGCCAGTAGTATAGCTGGAGTCCGAGGCGATACGCAGTATTTT. Filled out from reference TRBV19 and TRBJ2-3, the complete variable domain reads DGGITQSPKYLFRKEGQNVTLSCEQNLNHDAMYWYRQDPGQGLRLIYYSQIVNDFQKGDIAEGYSVSREKKESFPLTVTSAQKNPTAFYLCASSIAGVRGDTQYFGPGTRLTVL.

The chain is built from TRBV6-1 and TRBJ2-1; 9 bases are shared with TRBD2. This CDR3 has 14 amino acids. CDR1 and CDR2 from the germline V gene are MNHNS and SASEGT. V gave up 7 bases and J gave up 3 bases; unmatched junction bases: 4. The CDR3 is CASKTSGDYNEQFF. Here the CDR3 DNA reads TGTGCCAGCAAGACTAGCGGAGACTACAATGAGCAGTTCTTC.

The V and J genes are TRBV4-1 and TRBJ2-7; a weak D match, TRBD2 (6 bases). This CDR3 has 14 residues. V was shortened by 4 bases and J by 1 base, with 11 bases between the two germline ends. CDR1 and CDR2 from the germline V gene are MGHRA and YSYEKL. The CDR3 region is CASSRDFNSYEQYF. In DNA, the CDR3 is TGCGCCAGCAGCCGGGACTTTAATTCCTACGAGCAGTACTTC.

V usage is TRBV10-1 and J usage is TRBJ2-1, with no clear D. Germline lookup yields CDR1 WNHNN and CDR2 SYGVQD (reference sequence). Trimming cost V 4 bases and J 7 bases, with 11 bases left between them. The CDR3 sequence is 13 residues long. Here the CDR3 reads CASSVTVGNEQFF. CDR3 DNA sequence: TGCGCCAGCAGTGTAACCGTCGGTAATGAGCAGTTCTTC.

The gene calls are TRBV7-8 and TRBJ2-1, with 11 positions matching TRBD2. Germline V lookup: CDR1 SGHVS, CDR2 FQNEAQ. V dropped 5 bases and J dropped 4; count of bases not matched to a gene: 4. This CDR3 spans 15 amino acids. The DNA of the CDR3 is TGTGCCAGCAGCCCGACTAGCGGGGATTACAATGAGCAGTTCTTC. Protein sequence: CASSPTSGDYNEQFF.

V and J are TRBV5-4 and TRBJ2-1; TRBD2 aligns across 10 bases. Germline trimming cut 5 bases from V and 8 bases from J; bases unmatched to any gene: 10. The CDR3 loop spans 15 amino acids. The germline V gene has CDR1 SGHNT and CDR2 YYREEE (reference sequence). DNA of the CDR3: TGTGCCAGCAGTTCCCTAGCGGGAGATCGGTATGAGCAGTTCTTC. Encoded protein: CASSSLAGDRYEQFF.

The chain recombines TRBV11-2 with TRBJ1-1; 8 bases line up with TRBD1. V was pared by 5 bases and J by 2 bases, with 10 bases of the junction left unmatched. The CDR3 is 16 amino acids. Germline V gene data show CDR1 as SGHAT and CDR2 as FQNNGV. DNA of the CDR3: TGTGCCAGCAGCCCCACCCGCGACAGGGGAAACACTGAAGCTTTCTTT. Translating gives CASSPTRDRGNTEAFF. Full variable domain (remainder filled in from reference TRBV11-2 and TRBJ1-1): EAGVAQSPRYKIIEKRQSVAFWCNPISGHATLYWYQQILGQGPKLLIQFQNNGVVDDSQLPKDRFSAERLKGVDSTLKIQPAKLEDSAVYLCASSPTRDRGNTEAFFGQGTRLTVV.

V is TRBV4-2 and J is TRBJ1-3, with 8 bases identical to TRBD1. The V gene end was trimmed by 5 bases and the J gene end by 9 bases; junction bases not matched to a gene: 12. CDR1 is LGHNA, CDR2 YNFKEQ, per germline. The CDR3 has 15 amino acids. The DNA for the CDR3 is TGTGCCAGCAGCAAGGACAGGGAAGATAGAAGCACCATATATTTT. Its translation is CASSKDREDRSTIYF.